Each of the 6 T cell receptor beta chains below was sequenced from the same sample in a study of T cells in Graves' hyperthyroidism and ophthalmopathy. Amplified regions were TCR beta CDR3 sequences from RNA transcripts. Using the HTBI primer set, a first-round RT-PCR was run on the TCR CDR3. Using its own MiXCR run on the multiplex PCR reads, TCRdb lists one record per CDR3 protein. The repertoire consists of 500,000 to 600,000 distinct CDR3 sequences, with 46% occurring once and the leading ten covering around 7.7%. Sequencing was carried out using peripheral blood or thyroid tissue (not recorded which). These receptors came from a woman between 18 and 29 years old with Graves' hyperthyroidism.

This clonotype was recorded at least ten times. The genes are TRBV7-8 and TRBJ1-2, with a weak D call TRBD1 (5 bases). Deletions cut 1 base from V and 6 bases from J, with 9 bases between. The length of the CDR3 is 13 residues. Germline lookup yields CDR1 SGHVS and CDR2 FQNEAQ. CDR3 nucleotide sequence: TGTGCCAGCAGCTTAGATCCGGGGGATGGCTACACCTTC. It codes for CASSLDPGDGYTF.

About this clonotype: A read error is possible here, since a much larger clone lies one base away. The chain couples TRBV7-9 to TRBJ2-3; D not certain. Trimming shortened V by 3 bases and J by 0 bases, and 7 bases separated the two germline ends. CDR3 size: 14 residues. Germline CDR1 is SEHNR and CDR2 is FQNEAQ (reference sequence). CDR3 protein: CASSFVTSTDTQYF. CDR3 sequence (DNA): TGTGCCAGCAGCTTCGTAACTAGCACAGATACGCAGTATTTT.

This clonotype was seen at least ten times. This chain joins TRBV4-1 and TRBJ2-7, with 14 bases aligning to TRBD2. The CDR3 covers 20 residues. The germline V gene has CDR1 MGHRA and CDR2 YSYEKL. The junction had 14 bases not matched to a gene; V was cut back by 1 base and J by 3 bases. The CDR3 DNA reads as TGCGCCAGCAGCCAAGGCAGGACTAGCGGGAGGAGGTGGTCCTACTACGAGCAGTACTTC. Protein: CASSQGRTSGRRWSYYEQYF.

The chain combines TRBV20-1 with TRBJ1-3; D is ambiguous. V was trimmed by 1 base and J by 8 bases, leaving 18 bases between them. This CDR3 has 15 residues. Germline V lookup: CDR1 DFQATT, CDR2 SNEGSKA (reference sequence). The CDR3 spells CSARVGGNYGYTIYF. The CDR3 DNA reads TGCAGTGCTAGAGTGGGAGGGAACTATGGCTACACCATATATTTT.

This clonotype was picked up many times. This chain uses TRBV6-6 with TRBJ1-3; D unclear. Germline assignment: CDR1 MNHNY and CDR2 SVGAGI (reference sequence). The CDR3 covers 15 residues. V lost 9 bases and J lost 0, with 15 bases in between. The CDR3, as DNA: TGTGCCAGTGCGGTAGACGGGCTCTCTGGAAACACCATATATTTT. Protein sequence: CASAVDGLSGNTIYF.

Ten or more counts support this clonotype. The chain has TRBV7-9 and TRBJ1-4; D remains unclear. The CDR3 consists of 13 residues. Per germline, CDR1 SEHNR and CDR2 FQNEAQ (reference sequence). V was shortened by 9 bases and J by 7 bases, with 15 bases between the two germline ends. The DNA for the CDR3 is TGTGCCAGTGGTAGGCGGGCAGGTGAAAAACTGTTTTTT. It encodes CASGRRAGEKLFF.